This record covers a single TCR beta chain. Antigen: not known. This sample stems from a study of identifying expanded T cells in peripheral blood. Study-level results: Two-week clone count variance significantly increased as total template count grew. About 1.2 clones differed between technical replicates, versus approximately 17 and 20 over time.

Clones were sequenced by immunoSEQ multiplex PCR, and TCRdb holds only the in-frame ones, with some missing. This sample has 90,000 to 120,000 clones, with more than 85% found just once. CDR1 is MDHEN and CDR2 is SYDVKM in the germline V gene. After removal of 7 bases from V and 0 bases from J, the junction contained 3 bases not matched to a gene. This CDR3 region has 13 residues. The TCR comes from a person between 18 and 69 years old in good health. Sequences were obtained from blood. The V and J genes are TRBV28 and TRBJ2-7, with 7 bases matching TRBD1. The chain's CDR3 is CASTRDSSYEQYF. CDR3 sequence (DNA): TGTGCCAGCACGAGGGACAGCTCCTACGAGCAGTACTTC.